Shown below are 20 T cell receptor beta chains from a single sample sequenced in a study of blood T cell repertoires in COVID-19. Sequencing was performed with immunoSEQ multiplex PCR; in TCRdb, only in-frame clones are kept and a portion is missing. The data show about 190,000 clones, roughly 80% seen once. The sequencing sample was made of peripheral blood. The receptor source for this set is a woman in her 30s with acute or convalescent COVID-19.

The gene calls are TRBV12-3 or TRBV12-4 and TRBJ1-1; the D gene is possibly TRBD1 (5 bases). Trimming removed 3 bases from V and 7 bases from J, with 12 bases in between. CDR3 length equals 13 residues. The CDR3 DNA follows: TGTGCCAGCAGTTTGGGGGGGTATGTTGAAGCTTTCTTT. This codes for CASSLGGYVEAFF.

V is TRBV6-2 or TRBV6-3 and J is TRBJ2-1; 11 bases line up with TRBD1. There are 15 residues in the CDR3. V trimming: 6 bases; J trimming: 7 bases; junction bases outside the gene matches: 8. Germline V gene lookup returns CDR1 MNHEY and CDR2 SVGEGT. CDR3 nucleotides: TGTGCCAGCAGCTCCGGACAGGGGGCGGCAAATGAGCAGTTCTTC. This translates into CASSSGQGAANEQFF.

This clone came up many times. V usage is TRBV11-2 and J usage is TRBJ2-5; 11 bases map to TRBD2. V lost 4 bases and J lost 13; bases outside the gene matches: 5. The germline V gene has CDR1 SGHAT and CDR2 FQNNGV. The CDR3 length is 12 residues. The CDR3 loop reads CASSSGLADGYF. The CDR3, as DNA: TGTGCCAGCAGCTCGGGACTAGCGGACGGGTACTTC. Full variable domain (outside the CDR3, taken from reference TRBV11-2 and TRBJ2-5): EAGVAQSPRYKIIEKRQSVAFWCNPISGHATLYWYQQILGQGPKLLIQFQNNGVVDDSQLPKDRFSAERLKGVDSTLKIQPAKLEDSAVYLCASSSGLADGYFGPGTRLLVL.

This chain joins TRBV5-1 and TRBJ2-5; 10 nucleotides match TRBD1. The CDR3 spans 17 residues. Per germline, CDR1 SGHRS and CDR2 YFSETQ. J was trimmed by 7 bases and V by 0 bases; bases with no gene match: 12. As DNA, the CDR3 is TGCGCCAGCAGCTTGGCAGGGGGACAGGGGCAAATGTGGACCCAGTACTTC. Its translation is CASSLAGGQGQMWTQYF.

The DNA of the CDR3 is TGTGCCAGCAGCGAAGTGGCGTTAGCGGGAGGGGGACGGAATGAGCAGTTCTTC. Residues: CASSEVALAGGGRNEQFF. The chain recombines TRBV6-4 with TRBJ2-1, with 11 bases lining up with TRBD2. The CDR3 is made up of 18 amino acids. Germline trimming cut 6 bases from V and 7 bases from J; bases unmatched to any gene: 17. The V gene's germline CDR1 is MRHNA and CDR2 SNTAGT.

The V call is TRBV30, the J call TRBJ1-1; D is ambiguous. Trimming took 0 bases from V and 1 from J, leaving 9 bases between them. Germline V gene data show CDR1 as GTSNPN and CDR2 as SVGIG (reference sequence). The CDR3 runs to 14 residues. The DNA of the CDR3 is TGTGCCTGGAGTGTACTAGCCGAGAACACTGAAGCTTTCTTT. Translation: CAWSVLAENTEAFF.

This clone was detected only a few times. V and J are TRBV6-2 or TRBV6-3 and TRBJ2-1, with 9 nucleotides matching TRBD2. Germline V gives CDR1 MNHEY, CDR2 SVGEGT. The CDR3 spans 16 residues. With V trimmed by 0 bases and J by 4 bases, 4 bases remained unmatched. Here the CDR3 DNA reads TGTGCCAGCAGTTACTCTGGGCTAGCGGGGTACAATGAGCAGTTCTTC. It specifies CASSYSGLAGYNEQFF.

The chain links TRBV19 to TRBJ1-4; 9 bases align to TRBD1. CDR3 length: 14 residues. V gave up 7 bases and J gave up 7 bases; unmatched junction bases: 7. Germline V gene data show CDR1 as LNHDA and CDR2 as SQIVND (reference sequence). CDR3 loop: CASNPEGQGEKLFF. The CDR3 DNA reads TGTGCCAGTAACCCGGAGGGACAGGGTGAAAAACTGTTTTTT.

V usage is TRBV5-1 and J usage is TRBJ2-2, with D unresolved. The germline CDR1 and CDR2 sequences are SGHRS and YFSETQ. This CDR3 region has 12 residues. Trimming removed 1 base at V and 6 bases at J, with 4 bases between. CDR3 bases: TGCGCCAGCAGCTTGCTCTCCGGGGAGCTGTTTTTT. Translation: CASSLLSGELFF.

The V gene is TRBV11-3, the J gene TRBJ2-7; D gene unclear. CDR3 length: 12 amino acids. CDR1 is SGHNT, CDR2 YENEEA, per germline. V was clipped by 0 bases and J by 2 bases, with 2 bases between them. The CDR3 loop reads CASSLDTYEQYF. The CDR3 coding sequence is TGTGCCAGCAGCTTAGATACCTACGAGCAGTACTTC.

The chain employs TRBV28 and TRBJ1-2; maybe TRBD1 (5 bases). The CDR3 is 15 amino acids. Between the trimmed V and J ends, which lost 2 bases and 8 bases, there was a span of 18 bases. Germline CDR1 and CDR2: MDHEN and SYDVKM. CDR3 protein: CASSLHRRGSFGYTF. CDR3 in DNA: TGTGCCAGCAGTTTACATCGGCGGGGCTCTTTCGGCTACACCTTC.

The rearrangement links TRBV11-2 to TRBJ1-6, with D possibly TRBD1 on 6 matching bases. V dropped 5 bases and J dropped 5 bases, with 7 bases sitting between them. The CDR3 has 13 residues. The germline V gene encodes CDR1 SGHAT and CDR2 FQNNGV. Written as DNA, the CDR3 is TGTGCCAGCAGCGGACAGAATAATTCACCCCTCCACTTT. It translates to CASSGQNNSPLHF.

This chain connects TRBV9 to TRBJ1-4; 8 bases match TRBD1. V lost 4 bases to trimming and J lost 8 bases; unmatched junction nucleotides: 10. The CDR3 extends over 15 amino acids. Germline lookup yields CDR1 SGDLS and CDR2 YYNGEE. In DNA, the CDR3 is TGTGCCAGCAGCCCACGGACAGGGATCGGGGAAAAACTGTTTTTT. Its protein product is CASSPRTGIGEKLFF. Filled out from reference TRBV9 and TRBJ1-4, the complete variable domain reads DSGVTQTPKHLITATGQRVTLRCSPRSGDLSVYWYQQSLDQGLQFLIQYYNGEERAKGNILERFSAQQFPDLHSELNLSSLELGDSALYFCASSPRTGIGEKLFFGSGTQLSVL.

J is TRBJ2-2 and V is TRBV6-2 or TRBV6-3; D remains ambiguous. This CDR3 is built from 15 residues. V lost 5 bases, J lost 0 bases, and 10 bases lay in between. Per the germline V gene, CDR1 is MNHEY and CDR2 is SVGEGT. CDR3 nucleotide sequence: TGTGCCAGCAGTCAGACAACCCCGAACACCGGGGAGCTGTTTTTT. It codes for CASSQTTPNTGELFF.

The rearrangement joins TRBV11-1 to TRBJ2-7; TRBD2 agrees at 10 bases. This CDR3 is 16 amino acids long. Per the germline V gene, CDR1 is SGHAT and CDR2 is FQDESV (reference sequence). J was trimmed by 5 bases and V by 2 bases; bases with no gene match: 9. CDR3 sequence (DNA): TGTGCCAGCAGCTTATCCCCAGCGGGGGGGCCCAACGAGCAGTACTTC. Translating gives CASSLSPAGGPNEQYF.

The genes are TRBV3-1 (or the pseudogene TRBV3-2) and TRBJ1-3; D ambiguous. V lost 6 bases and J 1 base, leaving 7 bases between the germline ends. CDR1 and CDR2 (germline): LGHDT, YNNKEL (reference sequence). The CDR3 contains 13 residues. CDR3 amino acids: CASRRNSGNTIYF. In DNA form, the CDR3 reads TGTGCCAGCAGGAGGAATTCTGGAAACACCATATATTTT.

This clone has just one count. The CDR3 DNA follows: TGTGCCGGCGGGCTAGCATCCTACGAGCAGTACTTC. Its translation is CAGGLASYEQYF. The chain is built from TRBV5-3 and TRBJ2-7; weak D call: TRBD2 (5 bases). TRBV5-3 has ORF status, its function being uncertain. The CDR3 has 12 residues. V was pared by 10 bases and J by 1 base, with 12 bases between.

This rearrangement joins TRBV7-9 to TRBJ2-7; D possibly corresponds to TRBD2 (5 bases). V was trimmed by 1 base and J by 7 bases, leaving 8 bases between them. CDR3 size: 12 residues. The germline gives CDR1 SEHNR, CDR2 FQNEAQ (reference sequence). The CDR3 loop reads CASSLERREQYF. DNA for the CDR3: TGTGCCAGCAGCTTAGAACGGAGGGAGCAGTACTTC.

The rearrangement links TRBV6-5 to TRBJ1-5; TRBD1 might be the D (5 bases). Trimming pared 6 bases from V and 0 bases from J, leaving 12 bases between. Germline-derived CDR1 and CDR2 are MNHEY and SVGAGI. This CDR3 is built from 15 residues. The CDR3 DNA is TGTGCCAGCAGCGTACGACAGTATAGCAATCAGCCCCAGCATTTT. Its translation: CASSVRQYSNQPQHF.

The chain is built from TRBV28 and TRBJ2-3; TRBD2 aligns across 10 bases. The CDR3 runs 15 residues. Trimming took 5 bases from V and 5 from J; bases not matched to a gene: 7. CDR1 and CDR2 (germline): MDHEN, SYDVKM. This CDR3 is CASSPSGRAIDTQYF. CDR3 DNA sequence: TGTGCCAGCAGTCCGAGCGGGAGGGCCATAGATACGCAGTATTTT.